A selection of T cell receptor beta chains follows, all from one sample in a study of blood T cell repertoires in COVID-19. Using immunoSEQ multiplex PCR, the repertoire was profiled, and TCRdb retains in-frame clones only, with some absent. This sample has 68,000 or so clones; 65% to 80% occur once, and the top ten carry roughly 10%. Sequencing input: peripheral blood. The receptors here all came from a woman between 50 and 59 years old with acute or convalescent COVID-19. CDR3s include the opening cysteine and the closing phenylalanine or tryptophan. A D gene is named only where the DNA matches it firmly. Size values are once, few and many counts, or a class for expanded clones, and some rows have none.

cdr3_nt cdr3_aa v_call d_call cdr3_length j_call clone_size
TGTGCCAGCTCACCCCCCTCGACAGGGGGGAATGAAGCTTTCTTT CASSPPSTGGNEAFF TRBV18 TRBD1 15 TRBJ1-1 .
TGTGCCAGCAGGCAGGGTTTATCAGATTACGGCACAGATACGCAGTATTTT CASRQGLSDYGTDTQYF TRBV2 . 17 TRBJ2-3 .
TGCGCCAGCAGCTTGTTACAAACTAGCGGCCAAGAGACCCAGTACTTC CASSLLQTSGQETQYF TRBV5-1 TRBD2 16 TRBJ2-5 .
TGTGCCTGGACTTTGAGGGACTCCCAAGAGACCCAGTACTTC CAWTLRDSQETQYF TRBV30 . 14 TRBJ2-5 .
TGTGCCAGCAGCGCGACCAGACTAGCTGACTCCTACAATGAGCAGTTCTTC CASSATRLADSYNEQFF TRBV9 TRBD2 17 TRBJ2-1 .
TGTGCCAGCAGTTTGTTAGGGCAGGGAAGGGGCGAGCAGTACTTC CASSLLGQGRGEQYF TRBV27 . 15 TRBJ2-7 many
TGTGCCAGCAGCTCCCCTCAGGGGGGTTTCGGGGAGCTGTTTTTT CASSSPQGGFGELFF TRBV6-5 . 15 TRBJ2-2 once
TGTGCCAGCAGTTTACGTCAGCCCCAGCATTTT CASSLRQPQHF TRBV27 . 11 TRBJ1-5 few
TGTGCCAGTAGAACCGGGGACACTAACACCGGGGAGCTGTTTTTT CASRTGDTNTGELFF TRBV19 . 15 TRBJ2-2 .
TGCGCCAGCAGTCACGGGAGTGTGGCCTACAATGAGCAGTTCTTC CASSHGSVAYNEQFF TRBV23-1 . 15 TRBJ2-1 .
TGTGCCAGCAGCCCTGGCAGGGGACAGGGGGCCCCCTACGAGCAGTACTTC CASSPGRGQGAPYEQYF TRBV5-6 TRBD1 17 TRBJ2-7 .